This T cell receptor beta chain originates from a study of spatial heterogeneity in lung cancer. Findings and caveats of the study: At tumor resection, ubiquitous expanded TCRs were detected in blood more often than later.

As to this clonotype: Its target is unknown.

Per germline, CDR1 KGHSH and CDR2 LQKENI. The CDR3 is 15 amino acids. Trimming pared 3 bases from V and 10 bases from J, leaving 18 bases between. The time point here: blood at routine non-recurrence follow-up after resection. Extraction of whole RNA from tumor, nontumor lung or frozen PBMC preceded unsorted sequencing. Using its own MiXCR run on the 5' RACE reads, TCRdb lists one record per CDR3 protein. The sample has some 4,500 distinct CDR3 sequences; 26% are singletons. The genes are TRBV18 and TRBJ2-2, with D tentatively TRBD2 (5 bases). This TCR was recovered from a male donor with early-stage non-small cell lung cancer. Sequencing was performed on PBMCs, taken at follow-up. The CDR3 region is CASSPSGRRYEELFF. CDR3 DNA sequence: TGTGCCAGCTCACCCTCGGGGAGACGGTACGAGGAGCTGTTTTTT.